These 27 T cell receptor beta chains were all obtained from the same sample, sequenced in a study of blood T cell repertoires in COVID-19. The table came from immunoSEQ multiplex PCR; TCRdb's copy has only in-frame clones and leaves some out. This table has more than 85,000 clones, roughly 80% appearing once. The material sequenced was peripheral blood. The receptors were sampled from an elderly man with active or convalescent COVID-19.

This rearrangement joins TRBV27 to TRBJ2-5; 10 nucleotides line up with TRBD1. Trimming cost V 8 bases and J 5 bases; bases outside gene matches: 5. From germline, CDR1 is MNHEY and CDR2 SMNVEV (reference sequence). CDR3 length equals 13 residues. The CDR3 DNA reads TGTGCCAGCCGACAGGGGGCCTGGGAGACCCAGTACTTC. Amino acids: CASRQGAWETQYF.

This clone was seen only once. The gene calls are TRBV12-5 and TRBJ2-2; 11 nucleotides align to TRBD2. Germline V gene sequence: CDR1 LGHNT, CDR2 FRNRAP. The CDR3 totals 17 residues. Unmatched junction bases numbered 3, after V lost 0 bases and J lost 3 bases. The CDR3 nucleotides are TGTGCTAGTGGTTTGGTACTAGCGGGGGCCGACACCGGGGAGCTGTTTTTT. Protein: CASGLVLAGADTGELFF.

V gene TRBV11-2 combines with J gene TRBJ2-5, with 12 bases fitting TRBD2. V lost 8 bases to trimming and J lost 2 bases; unmatched junction nucleotides: 0. Germline V lookup: CDR1 SGHAT, CDR2 FQNNGV. This CDR3 region has 13 residues. The CDR3 reads CASGTSGQETQYF. Here the CDR3 DNA reads TGTGCCAGCGGGACTAGCGGGCAAGAGACCCAGTACTTC. Based on the CDR3 plus reference TRBV11-2 and TRBJ2-5, the full variable domain is EAGVAQSPRYKIIEKRQSVAFWCNPISGHATLYWYQQILGQGPKLLIQFQNNGVVDDSQLPKDRFSAERLKGVDSTLKIQPAKLEDSAVYLCASGTSGQETQYFGPGTRLLVL.

The sample holds one count of this clone. The chain recombines TRBV5-1 with TRBJ2-3; TRBD2 matches 9 bases. This CDR3 is 16 amino acids long. V shed 1 base and J 5 bases; nucleotides not matched to a gene: 8. Germline loops: CDR1 SGHRS, CDR2 YFSETQ. CDR3 in DNA: TGCGCCAGCAGCTTGCTTTTAGCGGGGGTGGAAGATACGCAGTATTTT. Its translation: CASSLLLAGVEDTQYF.

This chain uses TRBV21-1 with TRBJ2-1; no check of the table's D call, TRBD1, against the DNA was made. TRBV21-1 is deemed a pseudogene. The CDR3 sequence is 16 residues long. CDR3 in DNA: TGTGCCAGCAGCAAAGTGGGACAGGGCCATTACAATGAGCAGTTCTTC. Its protein is CASSKVGQGHYNEQFF.

The count of this clone is one. The chain couples TRBV19 to TRBJ1-2; 12 positions agree with TRBD1. The CDR3 runs 14 residues. V gave up 3 bases and J gave up 8 bases; unmatched junction bases: 4. Germline assignment: CDR1 LNHDA and CDR2 SQIVND (reference sequence). The CDR3 is CASSIRDRGQGYTF. The CDR3 nucleotides read TGTGCCAGTAGTATCAGGGACAGGGGGCAAGGCTACACCTTC. The variable domain in full, completed from reference TRBV19 and TRBJ1-2, reads DGGITQSPKYLFRKEGQNVTLSCEQNLNHDAMYWYRQDPGQGLRLIYYSQIVNDFQKGDIAEGYSVSREKKESFPLTVTSAQKNPTAFYLCASSIRDRGQGYTFGSGTRLTVV.

The chain joins TRBV29-1 to TRBJ1-2; maybe TRBD1 (6 bases). This CDR3 has 13 residues. The V gene's germline CDR1 is SQVTM and CDR2 ANQGSEA. V was trimmed by 1 base and J by 8 bases, leaving 14 bases between them. The CDR3 is CSVEVAGAWGYTF. The CDR3 nucleotides read TGCAGCGTTGAAGTGGCGGGGGCGTGGGGCTACACCTTC.

The genes are TRBV11-2 and TRBJ2-3, with 12 bases fitting TRBD2. CDR3 length: 16 amino acids. Germline V CDR1 and CDR2: SGHAT, FQNNGV. J was trimmed by 5 bases and V by 5 bases; bases with no gene match: 8. The CDR3 DNA reads TGTGCCAGCAGCCCTCGACTAGCGGGGGATGGAGATACGCAGTATTTT. Protein product: CASSPRLAGDGDTQYF.

The chain is built from TRBV10-3 and TRBJ2-7; D unresolved. The CDR3 has 12 residues. The V gene's germline CDR1 is ENHRY and CDR2 SYGVKD. V was pared by 10 bases and J by 3 bases, with 13 bases between. The CDR3 DNA sequence: TGTGCCACCGGCCGAGGAGACTACGAGCAGTACTTC. It is translated as CATGRGDYEQYF.

V usage is TRBV6-2 or TRBV6-3 and J usage is TRBJ1-6; the match to TRBD1 covers 12 bases. Trimming at V came to 5 bases and at J to 8 bases, leaving 7 bases not matched to a gene. Germline V lookup: CDR1 MNHEY, CDR2 SVGEGT. The CDR3 extends over 16 amino acids. The CDR3 bases are TGTGCCAGCAGTCACAGGGACAGGGGGCCTCATTCACCCCTCCACTTT. As protein: CASSHRDRGPHSPLHF.

The gene calls are TRBV3-1 (or the pseudogene TRBV3-2) and TRBJ2-2, with 8 bases aligning to TRBD2. Germline values: CDR1 LGHDT, CDR2 YNNKEL (reference sequence). The CDR3 loop spans 17 amino acids. V gave up 4 bases and J gave up 7 bases; unmatched junction bases: 14. CDR3 loop: CASSPGGLAGSDGELFF. The CDR3 bases are TGTGCCAGCAGCCCAGGCGGACTAGCTGGATCAGACGGGGAGCTGTTTTTT.

This clone has a handful of counts. The DNA for the CDR3 is TGCGCCAGCAGGAAAAGGTGGCAGGCTACCTACAATGAGCAGTTCTTC. This codes for CASRKRWQATYNEQFF. The chain uses TRBV5-1 and TRBJ2-1; the D is unclear. Between the trimmed V and J ends, which lost 5 bases and 2 bases, there was a span of 17 bases. Germline CDR1 reads SGHRS; CDR2 reads YFSETQ. This CDR3 spans 16 amino acids.

This clone was picked up a small number of times. V is TRBV19 and J is TRBJ1-1; the D gene is possibly TRBD1 (5 bases). CDR1 and CDR2 from the germline V gene are LNHDA and SQIVND (reference sequence). The CDR3 contains 15 residues. Trimming left V 7 bases short and J 0 bases short, with 15 bases between. CDR3 protein: CASTQGGVLNTEAFF. The CDR3 bases are TGTGCCAGTACTCAGGGAGGGGTGTTGAACACTGAAGCTTTCTTT. The full variable domain, completed using reference TRBV19 and TRBJ1-1, is DGGITQSPKYLFRKEGQNVTLSCEQNLNHDAMYWYRQDPGQGLRLIYYSQIVNDFQKGDIAEGYSVSREKKESFPLTVTSAQKNPTAFYLCASTQGGVLNTEAFFGQGTRLTVV.

This chain's CDR3 is CASSPGTGRFGEQFF. The CDR3 region has the DNA TGCGCCAGCAGCCCGGGGACAGGACGGTTTGGGGAGCAGTTCTTC. The chain joins TRBV5-1 to TRBJ2-1; 8 positions agree with TRBD1. J lost 10 bases, V lost 4 bases, and 13 bases had no gene match. Germline V gene data show CDR1 as SGHRS and CDR2 as YFSETQ. This CDR3 region has 15 residues.

In this sample, this clone turned up many times. The chain carries TRBV4-3 and TRBJ1-3; unclear D gene. Germline V gives CDR1 LGHNA, CDR2 YSLEER. This CDR3 is built from 16 residues. V was clipped by 0 bases and J by 4 bases, with 13 bases between them. The CDR3 region is CASSQDSGTRGNTIYF. The CDR3 DNA reads TGCGCCAGCAGCCAAGATTCGGGAACTCGGGGAAACACCATATATTTT.

The V gene is TRBV29-1, the J gene TRBJ2-5; D gene uncertain. V shed 3 bases and J shed 2 bases, with 13 bases lying between them. The CDR3 consists of 14 residues. In germline, CDR1 is SQVTM, CDR2 ANQGSEA. The CDR3 DNA sequence: TGCAGCGTTGATAAGCCAGGTCAACAAGAGACCCAGTACTTC. Amino acid sequence: CSVDKPGQQETQYF.

V gene TRBV7-2 combines with J gene TRBJ1-2, with unresolved D. The CDR3 runs 15 residues. Germline CDR1 SGHTA, CDR2 FQGNSA. V shed 0 bases and J shed 2 bases, with 10 bases lying between them. The CDR3 region is CASSLAAGGNYGYTF. CDR3 nucleotides: TGTGCCAGCAGCTTAGCGGCGGGCGGAAACTATGGCTACACCTTC.

In this sample, this clone turned up a few times. The CDR3 coding sequence is TGCAGCGCTGGGACAGGGGGAGACTATGGCTACACCTTC. This translates into CSAGTGGDYGYTF. The chain recombines TRBV29-1 with TRBJ1-2; 11 bases align to TRBD1. Germline values: CDR1 SQVTM, CDR2 ANQGSEA. This CDR3 has 13 amino acids. The V gene end was trimmed by 7 bases and the J gene end by 3 bases; junction bases not matched to a gene: 4.

The genes are TRBV4-1 and TRBJ2-7; D might be TRBD2 (5 bases). The CDR3 totals 15 residues. Germline V gene data show CDR1 as MGHRA and CDR2 as YSYEKL. The V and J ends lost 0 bases and 7 bases respectively, with 16 bases between them. CDR3 residues: CASSQEAVYLREQYF. The CDR3 DNA follows: TGCGCCAGCAGCCAAGAAGCGGTATACCTTAGGGAGCAGTACTTC.

Comment on this clone: The same CDR3 is also encoded by other DNA sequences in this sample. The chain couples TRBV19 to TRBJ1-6, with 7 bases that match TRBD1. The CDR3 length is 14 residues. Germline assignment: CDR1 LNHDA and CDR2 SQIVND (reference sequence). The trim removed 3 bases at V and 7 bases at J, leaving 3 bases unmatched. The CDR3 coding sequence is TGTGCCAGTAGTATTGGGGACAGCAATTCACCCCTCCACTTT. Its translation is CASSIGDSNSPLHF.

This chain uses TRBV10-3 with TRBJ1-2; TRBD1 matches at 10 bases. The CDR3 totals 16 residues. The ends lost 4 bases at V and 2 bases at J; junction bases unmatched: 7. CDR1 ENHRY and CDR2 SYGVKD come from the germline V gene. The CDR3 coding sequence is TGTGCCATCAGTGCAACCTCGACAGGGGGCAACTATGGCTACACCTTC. Its translation is CAISATSTGGNYGYTF.

This chain links TRBV13 with TRBJ1-1; TRBD1 agrees at 8 bases. This CDR3 is 17 amino acids long. Germline trimming cut 5 bases from V and 1 base from J; bases unmatched to any gene: 12. Germline CDR1 reads PRHDT; CDR2 reads FYEKMQ (reference sequence). The CDR3 reads CASSLNPGTGPNTEAFF. DNA for the CDR3: TGTGCCAGCAGCCTCAATCCCGGGACAGGCCCGAACACTGAAGCTTTCTTT. The entire variable domain, with the rest obtained from reference TRBV13 and TRBJ1-1, is as follows: AAGVIQSPRHLIKEKRETATLKCYPIPRHDTVYWYQQGPGQDPQFLISFYEKMQSDKGSIPDRFSAQQFSDYHSELNMSSLELGDSALYFCASSLNPGTGPNTEAFFGQGTRLTVV.

This chain links TRBV11-1 with TRBJ2-5; 7 bases are a match to TRBD1. Per the germline V gene, CDR1 is SGHAT and CDR2 is FQDESV (reference sequence). The V gene end was trimmed by 5 bases and the J gene end by 6 bases; junction bases not matched to a gene: 15. The CDR3 extends over 16 amino acids. For the CDR3, the DNA is TGTGCCAGCAGCCCACACCTCAGCCACAGGGGAAAGACCCAGTACTTC. This gives the protein CASSPHLSHRGKTQYF.

The genes are TRBV4-1 and TRBJ2-7; 7 bases are a match to TRBD1. V dropped 3 bases and J dropped 1; count of bases not matched to a gene: 6. The CDR3 spans 15 residues. Germline V gives CDR1 MGHRA, CDR2 YSYEKL. CDR3 sequence reads: CASSQRWGQSYEQYF. DNA of the CDR3: TGCGCCAGCAGCCAGAGGTGGGGACAGTCCTACGAGCAGTACTTC.

The chain uses TRBV19 and TRBJ1-2, with 11 bases fitting TRBD1. The CDR3 totals 15 residues. Germline V gene sequence: CDR1 LNHDA, CDR2 SQIVND (reference sequence). The V gene end was trimmed by 5 bases and the J gene end by 6 bases; junction bases not matched to a gene: 8. The CDR3 spells CASSGRTGGGNGYTF. The DNA for the CDR3 is TGTGCCAGTAGTGGACGGACAGGGGGCGGCAATGGCTACACCTTC.

The chain combines TRBV29-1 with TRBJ2-7, with D hard to call. The germline V gene encodes CDR1 SQVTM and CDR2 ANQGSEA. Between the trimmed V and J ends, which lost 7 bases and 6 bases, there was a span of 10 bases. The CDR3 sequence is 10 residues long. The CDR3, as DNA: TGCAGCGCCCTAGATGTCGAGCAGTACTTC. Its protein is CSALDVEQYF.

V and J are TRBV30 and TRBJ1-3; D unclear. The CDR3 runs to 14 residues. The germline V gene encodes CDR1 GTSNPN and CDR2 SVGIG (reference sequence). Trimming shortened V by 5 bases and J by 0 bases, and 11 bases separated the two germline ends. CDR3 DNA: TGTGCCTGGGGCAGGATCAGCTCTGGAAACACCATATATTTT. Its protein is CAWGRISSGNTIYF.